The clone carrying this TCR beta chain has more than one count but fewer than ten. What it recognizes is unknown. V was pared by 4 bases and J by 10 bases, with 15 bases between. From germline, CDR1 is KGHDR and CDR2 SFDVKD. The CDR3 length is 13 residues. This sample is drawn from a study of T cell responses to AZD1222 COVID-19 vaccine. Study observations and caveats: Recipients of two AZD1222 doses showed rising Spike-specific TCR breadth and depth.

The assay was immunoSEQ multiplex PCR, and TCRdb's table has in-frame clones only and misses some. The table lists roughly 65,000 clones, 83% of them singletons. This chain links TRBV24-1 with TRBJ1-2, with a weak D call TRBD1 (5 bases). Sample: peripheral blood, taken 28 days after the second AZD1222 dose. This TCR came from an adult who received the AZD1222 COVID-19 vaccine. CDR3 coding DNA: TGTGCCACCAGTGAAGGGACGGCTGATGTCTACACCTTC. Its protein product is CATSEGTADVYTF.